This T cell receptor (beta chain) was recorded in a study of human T cells and chemical hapten exposure. The wider study: Patients, largely female, had alopecia areata, totalis or universalis. There were per-sample TCR yield variations, arising mainly from small pooled library volume differences.

Time point denoted: pre-sensitization, week 0. The treatment was: therapeutic diphenylcyclopropenone sensitization with weekly scalp DPC. Study-wide findings and caveats: Healthy individuals' immune responses may differ from those of donors, who had alopecia. Those TCRs sitting above 1 in 1000 frequency stayed the same with DPC sensitization.

Turning to this clonotype: No antigen is known for it.

V lost 6 bases and J lost 5; bases outside the gene matches: 10. The CDR3 covers 16 residues. The V gene's germline CDR1 is DFQATT and CDR2 SNEGSKA (reference sequence). TCRdb passed the RACE reads through MiXCR, listing each CDR3 protein once. The sample has roughly 380,000 distinct CDR3 sequences, approximately 5.1% seen once. The sequences come from whole blood, collected in connection with sensitization to the hapten diphenylcyclopropenone (DPC). This receptor was obtained from a woman aged 45-65 years with alopecia areata. Some clones in this sample may be carry-over from other donors' samples. The chain is built from TRBV20-1 and TRBJ2-1; 13 positions agree with TRBD2. CDR3 DNA: TGCAGTGCCCCAAGACCAGGGACTAGCGGGAACAATGAGCAGTTCTTC. Protein sequence: CSAPRPGTSGNNEQFF.